The clone carrying this T cell receptor beta chain appeared many times. The source of the sample is a study of T-cell reconstitution after alpha-beta-depleted transplantation in children. V shed 0 bases, J shed 2 bases, and the junction held 2 bases outside the gene matches. The CDR3 covers 15 residues. Germline V lookup: CDR1 SGHAT, CDR2 FQNNGV. Unique molecular identifiers were incorporated when the TCRbeta library was constructed. From the PCR reads, TCRdb called clonotypes with MiXCR, one entry per CDR3 protein. The repertoire has nearly 200,000 distinct CDR3 sequences, roughly 6.5% of them found once; the top ten carry around 4.3%.

The clonotype originates from a girl less than two years old with combined immunodeficiency, due to receive a stem cell transplant. The genes are TRBV11-2 and TRBJ2-5, with 8 bases identical to TRBD2. The specimen comprised PBMCs, sampled before TCRalphabeta/CD19-depleted stem cell transplant. In nucleotides, the CDR3 is TGTGCCAGCAGCTTAGAAGCGGGGGTGCAAGAGACCCAGTACTTC. It encodes CASSLEAGVQETQYF.